This TCR beta chain was sequenced during a study of T cells after yellow fever vaccination. Study summary: When fractions had low cell numbers, they were prepared with SMART-Seq v4 Ultra Low Input. General study findings and limits: It was the secondary response that reached its peak faster, day 5 versus 15, but it was weaker. FACS-sorted repertoires could contain abundant clonotypes contaminating from the bulk population. Clones that expanded after primary vaccination mostly reappeared after the booster (around 96% CD4, approximately 89% CD8).

TCRdb used MiXCR to reprocess the 5' RACE reads, holding one entry per CDR3 protein. The table records 300,000 or so distinct CDR3 sequences, 6.8% of them present only once. On this clonotype itself: Its antigen is undetermined.

The CDR3 consists of 15 residues. The V end lost 5 bases, the J end lost 2 bases, and 15 bases lay between the germline ends. CDR1 and CDR2 (germline): LNHDA, SQIVND (reference sequence). This chain uses TRBV19 with TRBJ2-5; D is possibly TRBD1 or TRBD2 (7 bases each). This TCR derives from a young man who received the YFV17D yellow fever vaccine. This material consisted of PBMCs, taken about 49 days after the first yellow fever vaccination. CDR3 in DNA: TGTGCCAGTAGTGGAAGCGGGACAGTTCAAGAGACCCAGTACTTC. Its translation is CASSGSGTVQETQYF.